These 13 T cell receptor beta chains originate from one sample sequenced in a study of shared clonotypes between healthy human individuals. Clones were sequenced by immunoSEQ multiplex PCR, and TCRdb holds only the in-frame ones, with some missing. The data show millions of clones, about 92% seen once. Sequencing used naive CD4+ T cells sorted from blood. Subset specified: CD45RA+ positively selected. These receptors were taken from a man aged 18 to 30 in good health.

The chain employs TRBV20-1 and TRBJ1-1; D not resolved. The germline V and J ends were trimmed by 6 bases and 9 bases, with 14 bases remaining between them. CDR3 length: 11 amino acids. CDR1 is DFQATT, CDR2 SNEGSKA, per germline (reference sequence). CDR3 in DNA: TGCAGTGCCGACCAGGCCCCCAAAGCTTTCTTT. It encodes CSADQAPKAFF.

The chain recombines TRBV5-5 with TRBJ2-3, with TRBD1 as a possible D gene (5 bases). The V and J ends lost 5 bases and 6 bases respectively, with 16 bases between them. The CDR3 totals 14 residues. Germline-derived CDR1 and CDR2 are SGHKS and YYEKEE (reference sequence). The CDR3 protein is CASRTQEGADTQYF. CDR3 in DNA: TGTGCCAGCAGAACACAGGAAGGAGCGGATACGCAGTATTTT.

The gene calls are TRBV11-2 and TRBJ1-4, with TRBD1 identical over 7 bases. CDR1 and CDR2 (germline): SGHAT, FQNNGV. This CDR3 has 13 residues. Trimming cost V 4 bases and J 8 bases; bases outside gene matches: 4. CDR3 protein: CASSSIQGEKLFF. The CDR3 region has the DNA TGTGCCAGCAGCTCGATACAGGGGGAAAAACTGTTTTTT. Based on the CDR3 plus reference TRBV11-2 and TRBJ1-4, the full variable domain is EAGVAQSPRYKIIEKRQSVAFWCNPISGHATLYWYQQILGQGPKLLIQFQNNGVVDDSQLPKDRFSAERLKGVDSTLKIQPAKLEDSAVYLCASSSIQGEKLFFGSGTQLSVL.

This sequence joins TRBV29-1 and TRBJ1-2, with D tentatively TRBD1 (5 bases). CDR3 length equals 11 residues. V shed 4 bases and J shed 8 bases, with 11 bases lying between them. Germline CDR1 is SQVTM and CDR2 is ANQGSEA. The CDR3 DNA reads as TGCAGCGTTGGGGGGGGAATAGGCTACACCTTC. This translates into CSVGGGIGYTF. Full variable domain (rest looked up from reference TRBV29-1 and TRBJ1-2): SAVISQKPSRDICQRGTSLTIQCQVDSQVTMMFWYRQQPGQSLTLIATANQGSEATYESGFVIDKFPISRPNLTFSTLTVSNMSPEDSSIYLCSVGGGIGYTFGSGTRLTVV.

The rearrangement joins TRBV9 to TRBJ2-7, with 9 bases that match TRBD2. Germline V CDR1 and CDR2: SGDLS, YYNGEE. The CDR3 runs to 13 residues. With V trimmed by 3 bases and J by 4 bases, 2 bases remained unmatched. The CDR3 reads CASSERGEYEQYF. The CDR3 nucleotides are TGTGCCAGCAGCGAGCGGGGGGAGTACGAGCAGTACTTC.

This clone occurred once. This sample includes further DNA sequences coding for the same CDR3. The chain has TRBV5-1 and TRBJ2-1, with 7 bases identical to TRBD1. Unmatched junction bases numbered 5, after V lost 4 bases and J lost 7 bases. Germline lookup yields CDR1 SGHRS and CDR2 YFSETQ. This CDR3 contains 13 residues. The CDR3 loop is CASSPGTVNEQFF. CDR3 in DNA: TGCGCCAGCAGCCCGGGGACAGTTAATGAGCAGTTCTTC. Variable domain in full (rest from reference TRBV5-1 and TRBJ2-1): KAGVTQTPRYLIKTRGQQVTLSCSPISGHRSVSWYQQTPGQGLQFLFEYFSETQRNKGNFPGRFSGRQFSNSRSEMNVSTLELGDSALYLCASSPGTVNEQFFGPGTRLTVL.

As DNA, the CDR3 is TGTGCCAGCAGCTTAGGGGCGGGAGGCCCCTACGAGCAGTACTTC. Its translation: CASSLGAGGPYEQYF. The chain has TRBV7-9 and TRBJ2-7; 8 nucleotides line up with TRBD2. The CDR3 runs 15 residues. Germline V lookup: CDR1 SEHNR, CDR2 FQNEAQ (reference sequence). V shed 1 base, J shed 2 bases, and the junction held 4 bases outside the gene matches.

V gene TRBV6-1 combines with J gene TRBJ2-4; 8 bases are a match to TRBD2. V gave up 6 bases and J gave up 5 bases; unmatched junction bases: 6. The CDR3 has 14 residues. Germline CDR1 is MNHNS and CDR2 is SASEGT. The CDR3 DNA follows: TGTGCCAGCAGGCCCTCGGGAGGGCAAAACATTCAGTACTTC. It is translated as CASRPSGGQNIQYF.

CDR3 sequence reads: CSVVTRLTDTQYF. The CDR3 bases are TGCAGCGTTGTGACCAGGCTCACAGATACGCAGTATTTT. The J gene is TRBJ2-3, the V gene TRBV29-1; D gene uncertain. The V and J ends lost 4 bases and 2 bases respectively, with 10 bases between them. This CDR3 has 13 amino acids. The germline gives CDR1 SQVTM, CDR2 ANQGSEA.

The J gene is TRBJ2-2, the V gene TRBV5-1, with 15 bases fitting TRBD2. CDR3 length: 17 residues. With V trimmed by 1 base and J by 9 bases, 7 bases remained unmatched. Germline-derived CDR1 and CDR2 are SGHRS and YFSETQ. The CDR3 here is CASSLRTSGRAHRELFF. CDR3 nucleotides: TGCGCCAGCAGCTTGAGGACTAGCGGGAGGGCGCACCGGGAGCTGTTTTTT.

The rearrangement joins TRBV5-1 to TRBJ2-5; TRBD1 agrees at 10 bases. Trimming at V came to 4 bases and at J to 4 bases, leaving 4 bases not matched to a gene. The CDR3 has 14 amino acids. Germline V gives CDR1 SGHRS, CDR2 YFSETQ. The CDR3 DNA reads TGCGCCAGCAGCCCCGGGACAGGGGTAGAGACCCAGTACTTC. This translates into CASSPGTGVETQYF.

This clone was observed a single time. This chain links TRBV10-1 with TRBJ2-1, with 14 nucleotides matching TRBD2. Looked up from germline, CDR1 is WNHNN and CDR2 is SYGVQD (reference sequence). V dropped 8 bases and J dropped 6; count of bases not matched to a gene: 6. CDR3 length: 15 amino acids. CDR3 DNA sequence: TGCGCCAGCGGGACCGGGACTAGCGGGAGCAATGAGCAGTTCTTC. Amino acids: CASGTGTSGSNEQFF.

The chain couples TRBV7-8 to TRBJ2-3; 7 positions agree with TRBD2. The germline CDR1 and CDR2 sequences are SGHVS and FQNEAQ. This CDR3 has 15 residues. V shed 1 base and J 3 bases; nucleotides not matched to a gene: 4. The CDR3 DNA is TGTGCCAGCAGCTTAGTTCCCGGGGGGACAGATACGCAGTATTTT. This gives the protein CASSLVPGGTDTQYF.